This entry is about one T cell receptor beta chain. Its antigen is undetermined. The record originates from a study of T-cell memory formation after mild COVID-19. Study-level results: Clones contracting across day 15 to 85 had a balanced CD4/CD8 profile; later expanding clones leaned CD4+. Shrinking CD4+ clones were chiefly CM and EM; CD8+ ones were chiefly EMRA.

In germline, CDR1 is LNHNV, CDR2 YYDKDF (reference sequence). The V end lost 1 base, the J end lost 7 bases, and 10 bases lay between the germline ends. CDR3 length: 13 residues. One entry per CDR3 protein results from TCRdb running MiXCR on the 5' RACE reads. Of 80,000 to 90,000 distinct CDR3 sequences in the sample, around 25% were seen once. This sequence joins TRBV15 and TRBJ1-2; no clear D. The sample comprised PBMCs or a T cell subset sorted from them (not recorded which). The sequence came from a man aged 18 to 30 who had mild COVID-19 (a few samples of this study predate the infection). Cell type and time point are not known. CDR3 bases: TGTGCCACCAGCAGAGTTAAGGATCTTGGCTACACCTTC. Translating gives CATSRVKDLGYTF.